The next 6 T cell receptor beta chains were all read from a single sample in a study of graft-versus-host responses after intestinal transplantation. Repertoires were generated with immunoSEQ multiplex PCR, while TCRdb's copy carries only in-frame clones and drops some. The repertoire consists of 40,000 or so clones, with roughly 89% occurring once and the leading ten covering roughly 7.1%. The sequences come from PBMCs, collected 267 days after transplant. These TCRs come from a human patient who received an intestinal transplant, so some T cells may come from the graft donor.

The V gene is TRBV6-1, the J gene TRBJ2-7; D gene ambiguous. This CDR3 has 13 residues. The germline CDR1 and CDR2 sequences are MNHNS and SASEGT. V lost 5 bases and J 3 bases, leaving 11 bases between the germline ends. The CDR3 loop reads CASSNRPIYEQYF. The CDR3 nucleotides are TGTGCCAGCAGTAATAGGCCAATCTACGAGCAGTACTTC.

The chain employs TRBV5-1 and TRBJ1-5; the D gene is possibly TRBD1 (6 bases). Between the trimmed V and J ends, which lost 6 bases and 5 bases, there was a span of 12 bases. Germline V gives CDR1 SGHRS, CDR2 YFSETQ. The CDR3 has 13 amino acids. The CDR3: CASKGGEDQPQHF. CDR3 sequence (DNA): TGCGCCAGCAAGGGGGGCGAGGATCAGCCCCAGCATTTT.

With respect to this clone: This specimen includes other DNA sequences encoding the same CDR3. The chain links TRBV5-6 to TRBJ1-2, with D uncertain. The germline CDR1 and CDR2 sequences are SGHDT and YYEEEE. The CDR3 length is 16 residues. The germline V and J ends were trimmed by 3 bases and 2 bases, with 17 bases remaining between them. Here the CDR3 reads CASSSPVYISNYGYTF. Here the CDR3 DNA reads TGTGCCAGCAGCTCCCCGGTATATATTTCCAACTATGGCTACACCTTC. Using reference TRBV5-6 and TRBJ1-2 for the parts outside the CDR3, the full variable domain is DAGVTQSPTHLIKTRGQQVTLRCSPKSGHDTVSWYQQALGQGPQFIFQYYEEEERQRGNFPDRFSGHQFPNYSSELNVNALLLGDSALYLCASSSPVYISNYGYTFGSGTRLTVV.

This rearrangement joins TRBV6-5 to TRBJ2-1; possibly TRBD1 or TRBD2 for D (6 bases each). The CDR3 consists of 13 residues. Deletions cut 4 bases from V and 10 bases from J, with 14 bases between. Germline V lookup: CDR1 MNHEY, CDR2 SVGAGI. The CDR3 sequence: CASSWGARQEQFF. CDR3 nucleotides: TGTGCCAGCAGTTGGGGGGCCAGGCAGGAGCAGTTCTTC.

The chain combines TRBV19 with TRBJ2-2; D not resolved. The V gene lost 5 bases and the J gene lost 2 bases, with 18 bases spanning the gap. Per the germline V gene, CDR1 is LNHDA and CDR2 is SQIVND (reference sequence). CDR3 length: 17 residues. Here the CDR3 reads CASSFISPTENTGELFF. The CDR3, as DNA: TGTGCCAGTAGTTTTATATCCCCCACAGAAAACACCGGGGAGCTGTTTTTT. Together with reference TRBV19 and TRBJ2-2, the CDR3 gives the full variable domain: DGGITQSPKYLFRKEGQNVTLSCEQNLNHDAMYWYRQDPGQGLRLIYYSQIVNDFQKGDIAEGYSVSREKKESFPLTVTSAQKNPTAFYLCASSFISPTENTGELFFGEGSRLTVL.

CDR3 nucleotide sequence: TGTGCCAGCGTCCAAGGGTCCATCTCTGGAAACACCATATATTTT. Its translation is CASVQGSISGNTIYF. This chain uses TRBV6-1 with TRBJ1-3; no firm D call. Between the trimmed V and J ends, which lost 8 bases and 0 bases, there was a span of 14 bases. This CDR3 is 15 amino acids long. CDR1 and CDR2 (germline): MNHNS, SASEGT.